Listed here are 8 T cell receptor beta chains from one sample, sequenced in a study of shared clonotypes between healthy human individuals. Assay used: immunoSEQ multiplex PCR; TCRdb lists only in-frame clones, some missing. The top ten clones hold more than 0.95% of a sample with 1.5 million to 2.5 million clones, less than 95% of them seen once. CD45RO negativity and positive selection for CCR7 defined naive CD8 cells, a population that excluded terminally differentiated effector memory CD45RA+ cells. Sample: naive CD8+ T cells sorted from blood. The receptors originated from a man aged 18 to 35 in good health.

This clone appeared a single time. CDR3 in DNA: TGTGCCAGCAGCTTAGGGACAGCATACGAGCAGTACTTC. Translating it yields CASSLGTAYEQYF. V usage is TRBV7-8 and J usage is TRBJ2-7; D is possibly TRBD1 (6 bases). Germline CDR1 is SGHVS and CDR2 is FQNEAQ. This CDR3 has 13 amino acids. V lost 1 base and J lost 4, with 8 bases in between.

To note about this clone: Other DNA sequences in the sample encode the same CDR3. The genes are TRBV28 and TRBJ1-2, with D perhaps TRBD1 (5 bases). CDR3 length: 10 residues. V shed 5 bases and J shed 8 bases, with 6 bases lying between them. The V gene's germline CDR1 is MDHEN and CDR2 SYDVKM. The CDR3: CASSGGGYTF. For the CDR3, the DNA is TGTGCCAGCAGTGGGGGGGGCTACACCTTC.

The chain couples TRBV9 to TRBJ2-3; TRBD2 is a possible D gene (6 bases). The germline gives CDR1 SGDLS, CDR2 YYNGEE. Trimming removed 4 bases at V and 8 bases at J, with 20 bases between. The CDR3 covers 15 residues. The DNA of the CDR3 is TGTGCCAGCAGCACCGGGGACTTTGACTTGGGTACGCAGTATTTT. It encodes CASSTGDFDLGTQYF.

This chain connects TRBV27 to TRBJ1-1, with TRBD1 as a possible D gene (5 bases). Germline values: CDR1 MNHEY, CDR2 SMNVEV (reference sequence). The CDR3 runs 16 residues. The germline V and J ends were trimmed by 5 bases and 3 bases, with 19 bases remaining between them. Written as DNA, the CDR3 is TGTGCCAGCAGTCCCTCCTGGAGGGGCGGATACACTGAAGCTTTCTTT. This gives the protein CASSPSWRGGYTEAFF.

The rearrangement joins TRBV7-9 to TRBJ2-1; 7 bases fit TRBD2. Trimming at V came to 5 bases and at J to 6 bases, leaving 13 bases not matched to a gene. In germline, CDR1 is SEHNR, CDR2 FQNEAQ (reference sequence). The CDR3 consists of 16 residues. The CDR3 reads CASSPSLGTIRNEQFF. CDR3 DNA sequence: TGTGCCAGCAGCCCTTCCCTAGGGACTATCCGCAATGAGCAGTTCTTC.

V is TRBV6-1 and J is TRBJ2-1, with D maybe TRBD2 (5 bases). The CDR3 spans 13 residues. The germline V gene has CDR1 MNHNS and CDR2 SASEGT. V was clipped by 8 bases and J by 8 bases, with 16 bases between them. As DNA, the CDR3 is TGTGCCAGCGGAAGGACTCTAAAGGATGAGCAGTTCTTC. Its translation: CASGRTLKDEQFF.

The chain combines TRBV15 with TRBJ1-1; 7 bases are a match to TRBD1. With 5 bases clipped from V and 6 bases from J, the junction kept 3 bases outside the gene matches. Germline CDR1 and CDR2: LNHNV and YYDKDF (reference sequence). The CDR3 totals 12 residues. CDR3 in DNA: TGTGCCACCAGCCCAGGGGGTTCTGAAGCTTTCTTT. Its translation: CATSPGGSEAFF.

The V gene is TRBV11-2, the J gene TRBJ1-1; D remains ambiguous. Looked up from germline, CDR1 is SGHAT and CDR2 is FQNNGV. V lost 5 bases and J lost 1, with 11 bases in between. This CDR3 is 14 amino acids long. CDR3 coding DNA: TGTGCCAGCAGCAGAAGCACGGGGAACACTGAAGCTTTCTTT. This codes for CASSRSTGNTEAFF.